This is a list of T cell receptor beta chains from one sample in a study of shared clonotypes between healthy human individuals. Sequencing used immunoSEQ multiplex PCR; TCRdb keeps in-frame clones, though not all of them. The sample lists roughly 660,000 clones, 90% seen once, with approximately 35% in the top ten. The sequenced sample was memory CD8+ T cells from PBMCs. These receptors came from a man younger than 35 in good health. Some clones in this sample may be carry-over from other donors' samples. Each CDR3 is given with its conserved first and last residue. The D gene is left open where the match is weak. Size is stated for part of the rows, as once, few or many counts, or as a class when the clone is expanded.

abundance,v_gene,d_gene,j_gene,CDR3nt,CDR3aa
-,TRBV11-1,TRBD2,TRBJ2-2,TGTGCCAGCAGCTTTGACGGGAGGGCTCACGGGGAGCTGTTTTTT,CASSFDGRAHGELFF
-,TRBV9,TRBD1,TRBJ2-1,TGTGCCAGCAGTGTCAGGGGGCTAACCTACAATGAGCAGTTCTTC,CASSVRGLTYNEQFF
once,TRBV9,-,TRBJ1-5,TGTGCCAGCAGCGTAGGAGAGAGCAATCAGCCCCAGCATTTT,CASSVGESNQPQHF
-,TRBV19,TRBD2,TRBJ2-7,TGTGCCAGTAGTATTGGAGCGGGAGAGGACGAGCAGTACTTC,CASSIGAGEDEQYF
-,TRBV10-3,-,TRBJ1-4,TGTGCCATCAGTCTCCTGACGGTAACTAATGAAAAACTGTTTTTT,CAISLLTVTNEKLFF
-,TRBV27,TRBD2,TRBJ2-3,TGTGCCAGCAGCCTTACTAGCGTACGCACAGATACGCAGTATTTT,CASSLTSVRTDTQYF
-,TRBV7-8,-,TRBJ1-4,TGTGCCAGCAGCCAACGGGGAGCTGAACTGTTTTTT,CASSQRGAELFF
-,TRBV4-1,-,TRBJ2-7,TGCGCCAGCAGCCAATCTTACGGGTGGTCCTACGAGCAGTACTTC,CASSQSYGWSYEQYF
-,TRBV28,-,TRBJ2-7,TGTGCCAGCAGTATCGGGACGGGACTTTACGAGCAGTACTTC,CASSIGTGLYEQYF
-,TRBV7-8,TRBD2,TRBJ2-1,TGTGCCAGCACCATCGCTAGCGGGAGTTCCTACAATGAGCAGTTCTTC,CASTIASGSSYNEQFF
-,TRBV12-2,-,TRBJ1-4,TGTGCAAGTCGCTACAATCGGGGAAGGCTTAATGAAAAACTGTTTTTT,CASRYNRGRLNEKLFF
few,TRBV27,-,TRBJ1-1,TGTGCCAGCAGTTTAGGGTACACTGAAGCTTTCTTT,CASSLGYTEAFF
once,TRBV28,-,TRBJ1-5,TGTGCCAGCACCCCAGGGCAGTTCGCTGTCTATAGCAATCAGCCCCAGCATTTT,CASTPGQFAVYSNQPQHF
-,TRBV27,-,TRBJ1-1,TGTGCCAGCAGTTTGGCCAACATGAACACTGAAGCTTTCTTT,CASSLANMNTEAFF
-,TRBV5-1,-,TRBJ2-7,TGCGCCAGCAGCTACTGGAGCGTCCGGGACAATAAAGACGAGCAGTACTTC,CASSYWSVRDNKDEQYF
-,TRBV5-8,TRBD2,TRBJ2-3,TGTGCCAGCAGCCTGGGACTAGCGGGAGGGGTTGATACGCAGTATTTT,CASSLGLAGGVDTQYF
-,TRBV10-1,TRBD2,TRBJ2-7,TGCGCCAGCAGTGAGGGACTAGCGAGGCACGAGCAGTACTTC,CASSEGLARHEQYF
-,TRBV4-3,TRBD1,TRBJ1-2,TGCGCCAGCAGCCCCCGGACAGGGGGCGCGGGATATGGCTACACCTTC,CASSPRTGGAGYGYTF
once,TRBV27,TRBD1,TRBJ2-3,TGTGCCAGCAGTACCGGGACAGTAAGCACAGATACGCAGTATTTT,CASSTGTVSTDTQYF
-,TRBV6-1,-,TRBJ1-5,TGTGCCAGCAGTGAAGTGGCGGGGGTCAATCAGCCCCAGCATTTT,CASSEVAGVNQPQHF
-,TRBV10-1,-,TRBJ2-5,TGCGCCAGCAGAGCACAGGACTCAGAGACCCAGTACTTC,CASRAQDSETQYF
once,TRBV5-1,TRBD2,TRBJ2-7,TGCGCCAGCGGTATAGCGGGAGGGCCCTCCTACGAGCAGTACTTC,CASGIAGGPSYEQYF
-,TRBV7-9,-,TRBJ1-2,TGTGCCAGCAGCTTAGCATATTCTAACTATGGCTACACCTTC,CASSLAYSNYGYTF
-,TRBV5-4,-,TRBJ2-7,TGTGCCAGCAGCTCGCACATCGCATCCTACGAGCAGTACTTC,CASSSHIASYEQYF
-,TRBV19,-,TRBJ1-1,TGTGCCAGTAGACCTTTCCCGGCGGGGAGAGAACGAAAGGAAGCTTTCTTT,CASRPFPAGRERKEAFF
-,TRBV7-3,-,TRBJ2-7,TGTGCCAGCAGCTTTGGGGCTGAAAGCGAGCAGTACTTC,CASSFGAESEQYF
once,TRBV29-1,-,TRBJ2-7,TGCAGCGTTGAATTGTTAGACTACGAGCAGTACTTC,CSVELLDYEQYF
-,TRBV29-1,TRBD2,TRBJ2-3,TGCAGCGTTGATGGTGAGGGCCACGCGGGAGGCCCCACAGATACGCAGTATTTT,CSVDGEGHAGGPTDTQYF
-,TRBV28,-,TRBJ2-3,TGTGCCAGCAGTTTGCGGCGGGACCGACTGGATACGCAGTATTTT,CASSLRRDRLDTQYF
-,TRBV6-1,-,TRBJ1-1,TGTGCCAGCAGTGATTTAGGGGTAGGGGGCACTGAAGCTTTCTTT,CASSDLGVGGTEAFF
-,TRBV28,-,TRBJ2-7,TGTGCCAGCAGTCCCAGGGTTGGGGGCTCCGACGAGCAGTACTTC,CASSPRVGGSDEQYF
-,TRBV5-5,-,TRBJ1-1,TGTGCCAGCAGCTTGTGGTCAAGGATGAACACTGAAGCTTTCTTT,CASSLWSRMNTEAFF
-,TRBV28,-,TRBJ1-3,TGTGCCAGCAGATTAAAGGGACTGACCTCTGGAAACACCATATATTTT,CASRLKGLTSGNTIYF
-,TRBV19,TRBD1,TRBJ2-2,TGTGCCACCAAAAGGGGGCTGTACACCGGGGAGCTGTTTTTT,CATKRGLYTGELFF
once,TRBV7-8,TRBD2,TRBJ2-7,TGTGCCAGCAGCTTACGGCGGGAGGGTACGGACGAGCAGTACTTC,CASSLRREGTDEQYF
-,TRBV6-5,-,TRBJ2-7,TGTGCCAGCAGTTACTCGTTACCCCCCTACGAGCAGTACTTC,CASSYSLPPYEQYF
-,TRBV7-9,-,TRBJ2-7,TGTGCCAGCAGCTGGGCCGGACCAGGCGAGCAGTACTTC,CASSWAGPGEQYF
-,TRBV29-1,-,TRBJ1-1,TGCAGCGTCCCCCAGGGAGGTCAAGGGGAAGCTTTCTTT,CSVPQGGQGEAFF
-,TRBV4-1,TRBD1,TRBJ1-4,TGCGCCAGCAGCCATAGAGACAGGGTTACTAATGAAAAACTGTTTTTT,CASSHRDRVTNEKLFF
-,TRBV28,TRBD1,TRBJ2-7,TGTGCCAGCAGTTTTGACAGGGACTACGAGCAGTACTTC,CASSFDRDYEQYF
-,TRBV4-2,TRBD2,TRBJ2-2,TGTGCCAGCAGCCAAGGTCTTGCGGGAGTAATCAACACCGGGGAGCTGTTTTTT,CASSQGLAGVINTGELFF
once,TRBV14,-,TRBJ2-3,TGTGCCAGCAGCCAGGTCTGGGGGGATACGCAGTATTTT,CASSQVWGDTQYF
-,TRBV5-6,-,TRBJ2-5,TGTGCCAGCAGCTCTACCGAGAATTGGGGAACTGAGACCCAGTACTTC,CASSSTENWGTETQYF
once,TRBV28,-,TRBJ2-7,TGTGCCAGCAGTTTAGGGACCCTTAGCTCCTACGAGCAGTACTTC,CASSLGTLSSYEQYF
-,TRBV6-5,TRBD1,TRBJ2-1,TGTGCCAGCAGAGAACGACAGGGGGGCAATGAGCAGTTCTTC,CASRERQGGNEQFF
once,TRBV11-2,TRBD1,TRBJ2-2,TGTGCCAGCAGCGGGACAGGGTCCGGGGAGCTGTTTTTT,CASSGTGSGELFF
-,TRBV28,-,TRBJ2-2,TGTGCCAGCAGTTCCCCGGGACGCCGAGGGACCGGGGAGCTGTTTTTT,CASSSPGRRGTGELFF
-,TRBV9,-,TRBJ1-2,TGTGCCAGCAGCGTAGGAGACAATTTTCATGGCTACACCTTC,CASSVGDNFHGYTF
-,TRBV27,-,TRBJ2-7,TGTGCCAGCAGTTTAGCCCTGGCTAACCTATACGAGCAGTACTTC,CASSLALANLYEQYF
-,TRBV5-1,-,TRBJ2-3,TGCGCCAGCAGCAGCCCGCAGGGTAGGGCAGATACGCAGTATTTT,CASSSPQGRADTQYF
once,TRBV27,-,TRBJ2-1,TGTGCCAGCAGTTTTCGAGGCAATGAGCAGTTCTTC,CASSFRGNEQFF
-,TRBV2,-,TRBJ2-5,TGTGCCAGCAGTGAAGACCAAGAGACCCAGTACTTC,CASSEDQETQYF
-,TRBV28,-,TRBJ2-5,TGTGCCAGCAGTTATGACAGCCCAGAGACCCAGTACTTC,CASSYDSPETQYF